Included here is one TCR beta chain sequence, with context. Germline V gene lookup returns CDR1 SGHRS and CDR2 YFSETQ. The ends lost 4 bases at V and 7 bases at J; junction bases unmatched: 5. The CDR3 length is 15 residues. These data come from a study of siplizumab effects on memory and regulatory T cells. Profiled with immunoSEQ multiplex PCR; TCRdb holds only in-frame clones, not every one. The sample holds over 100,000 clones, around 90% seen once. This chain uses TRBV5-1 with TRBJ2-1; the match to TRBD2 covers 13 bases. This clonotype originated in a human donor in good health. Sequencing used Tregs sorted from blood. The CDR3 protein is CASSTRTSGRNEQFF. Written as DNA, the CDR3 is TGCGCCAGCAGCACACGGACTAGCGGGAGAAATGAGCAGTTCTTC.